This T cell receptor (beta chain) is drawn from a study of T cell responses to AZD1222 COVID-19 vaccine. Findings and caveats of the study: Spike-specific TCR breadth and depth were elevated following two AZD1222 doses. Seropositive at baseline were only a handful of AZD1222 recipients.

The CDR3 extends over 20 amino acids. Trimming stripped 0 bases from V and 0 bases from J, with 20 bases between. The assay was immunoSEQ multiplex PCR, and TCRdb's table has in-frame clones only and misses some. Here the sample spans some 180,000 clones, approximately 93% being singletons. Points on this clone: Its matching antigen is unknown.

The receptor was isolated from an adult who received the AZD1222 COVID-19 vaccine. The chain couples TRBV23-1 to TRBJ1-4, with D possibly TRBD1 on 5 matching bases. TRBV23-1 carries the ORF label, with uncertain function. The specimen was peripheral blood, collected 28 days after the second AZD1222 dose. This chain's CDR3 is CASSQSLLGTGRATNEKLFF. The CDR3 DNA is TGCGCCAGCAGTCAATCTTTATTAGGAACAGGTCGTGCAACTAATGAAAAACTGTTTTTT.